Shown below are 19 T cell receptor beta chains from a single sample sequenced in a study of identical twins. TCRdb called the 5' RACE reads again in MiXCR, with one record for every CDR3 protein. The data show 700,000 or so distinct CDR3 sequences, over 20% seen once. These same data were also listed under a study on T cells expressing NK-cell markers.

Sequencing used PBMCs. The receptors here all came from a woman between 18 and 29 years old in good health.

This clonotype was recorded at least ten times. CDR3 bases: TGTGCCAGCAGCTTGAGTCAGGTCGAGCAGTACTTC. This sequence encodes CASSLSQVEQYF. The J gene is TRBJ2-7, the V gene TRBV5-6; D is uncertain. This CDR3 has 12 amino acids. Germline V gives CDR1 SGHDT, CDR2 YYEEEE. Between the trimmed V and J ends, which lost 1 base and 6 bases, there was a span of 8 bases.

This clonotype was seen a few times. The chain is built from TRBV20-1 and TRBJ2-1; D might be TRBD2 (5 bases). The germline V gene encodes CDR1 DFQATT and CDR2 SNEGSKA (reference sequence). The CDR3 is made up of 15 amino acids. Trimming took off 3 bases at V and 0 bases at J, with 12 bases between the two ends. CDR3: CSASRLAISYNEQFF. CDR3 coding DNA: TGCAGTGCTAGTCGCCTAGCCATCTCCTACAATGAGCAGTTCTTC.

The chain recombines TRBV4-3 with TRBJ2-1, with 8 bases matching TRBD2. This CDR3 contains 18 residues. Germline V gene lookup returns CDR1 LGHNA and CDR2 YSLEER. Trimming took 0 bases from V and 7 from J; bases not matched to a gene: 14. CDR3 nucleotides: TGCGCCAGCAGCCAAGATTCGAACGGGAGGGCCGGGGGGAATGAGCAGTTCTTC. This gives the protein CASSQDSNGRAGGNEQFF.

This chain uses TRBV20-1 with TRBJ2-1; tentatively, D is TRBD2 (6 bases). Trimming pared 7 bases from V and 8 bases from J, leaving 15 bases between. The length of the CDR3 is 12 residues. CDR1 is DFQATT, CDR2 SNEGSKA, per germline (reference sequence). The CDR3 sequence is CSVKEGGDEQFF. The CDR3, as DNA: TGCAGTGTCAAGGAGGGAGGCGATGAGCAGTTCTTC.

The chain combines TRBV6-2 or TRBV6-3 with TRBJ2-2; 8 nucleotides agree with TRBD2. The CDR3 extends over 15 amino acids. Per germline, CDR1 MNHEY and CDR2 SVGEGT. J was trimmed by 5 bases and V by 6 bases; bases with no gene match: 8. The CDR3 region has the DNA TGTGCCAGCAGCCGGGGACTAGTCGGGACCGGGGAGCTGTTTTTT. This gives the protein CASSRGLVGTGELFF.

This clonotype was detected many times. V gene TRBV12-3 or TRBV12-4 combines with J gene TRBJ2-3; D is ambiguous. The CDR3 runs 13 residues. Trimming took 3 bases from V and 4 from J, leaving 8 bases between them. In DNA form, the CDR3 reads TGTGCCAGCAGTTTTCAACGGGCAGATACGCAGTATTTT. It is translated as CASSFQRADTQYF.

A remark on this clonotype: The junction shows a germline mismatch at one end, possibly a read error. The chain is built from TRBV20-1 and TRBJ2-7, with 8 bases matching TRBD2. This CDR3 comprises 14 residues. Germline loops: CDR1 DFQATT, CDR2 SNEGSKA (reference sequence). The CDR3 nucleotides read TGCAGTGCTATCTATACTAGCGGCTCCTTCGAGCAGTACTTC. It specifies CSAIYTSGSFEQYF.

The gene calls are TRBV7-3 and TRBJ2-3; weak D call: TRBD2 (6 bases). Trimming removed 0 bases at V and 2 bases at J, with 9 bases between. Germline assignment: CDR1 SGHTA and CDR2 FQGTGA. The CDR3 is 15 residues long. Written as DNA, the CDR3 is TGTGCCAGCAGCTTAACGGGCGGGGACACAGATACGCAGTATTTT. It yields the protein CASSLTGGDTDTQYF.

The chain carries TRBV12-3 or TRBV12-4 and TRBJ1-6; 8 bases are a match to TRBD1. CDR3 size: 15 residues. With V trimmed by 5 bases and J by 6 bases, 6 bases remained unmatched. Here the CDR3 reads CASSERQGFNSPLHF. The CDR3 nucleotides read TGTGCCAGCAGTGAACGACAGGGGTTTAATTCACCCCTCCACTTT.

This clonotype was recorded many times. The CDR3 DNA follows: TGTGCCAGCAGCTTGGTCGGGGGGCCCCGGGATACGCAGTATTTT. Translating it yields CASSLVGGPRDTQYF. V usage is TRBV7-2 and J usage is TRBJ2-3, with D possibly matching TRBD2 (7 bases). This CDR3 region has 15 residues. V lost 3 bases to trimming and J lost 6 bases, with 16 bases between them. Germline lookup yields CDR1 SGHTA and CDR2 FQGNSA.

The chain uses TRBV20-1 and TRBJ2-7; 10 bases align to TRBD1. The CDR3 consists of 15 residues. V lost 2 bases, J lost 6 bases, and 10 bases stayed unmatched. Germline CDR1 reads DFQATT; CDR2 reads SNEGSKA (reference sequence). The chain's CDR3 is CSARTRQGALSEQYF. CDR3 bases: TGCAGTGCTAGAACTAGACAGGGGGCGTTGTCCGAGCAGTACTTC.

This clonotype was recorded at least ten times. V usage is TRBV7-2 and J usage is TRBJ1-1, with D possibly being TRBD1 (6 bases). The CDR3 is made up of 14 amino acids. V lost 4 bases, J lost 1 base, and 10 bases lay in between. CDR1 is SGHTA, CDR2 FQGNSA, per germline. The CDR3 region is CASSSRGGNTEAFF. The CDR3 DNA is TGTGCCAGCAGCTCCCGAGGGGGGAACACTGAAGCTTTCTTT.

This clonotype was counted between two and nine times. The J gene is TRBJ1-2, the V gene TRBV12-3 or TRBV12-4, with D hard to call. The CDR3 has 14 residues. Trimming shortened V by 2 bases and J by 5 bases, and 12 bases separated the two germline ends. The CDR3 is CASSLLGIEYGYTF. CDR3 coding DNA: TGTGCCAGCAGTTTATTAGGAATAGAATATGGCTACACCTTC.

The chain has TRBV12-3 or TRBV12-4 and TRBJ2-1, with D tentatively TRBD1 (5 bases). V gave up 5 bases and J gave up 9 bases, with 23 bases separating them. CDR3 length: 16 amino acids. CDR3 in DNA: TGTGCCAGCAGTCCCCCAGAGGCTATGGGGCTGGCTGAGCAGTTCTTC. Protein sequence: CASSPPEAMGLAEQFF.

This rearrangement joins TRBV6-1 to TRBJ2-2, with 8 bases identical to TRBD1. The germline gives CDR1 MNHNS, CDR2 SASEGT. The J segment lost 5 bases and the V segment lost 6 bases, leaving 8 bases of the junction unmatched. This CDR3 spans 15 amino acids. The CDR3 region is CASSPQGALTGELFF. DNA of the CDR3: TGTGCCAGCAGCCCCCAGGGGGCTCTTACCGGGGAGCTGTTTTTT.

There are a few counts of this clonotype. V gene TRBV10-3 combines with J gene TRBJ2-7; D perhaps matches TRBD1 (5 bases). The germline V and J ends were trimmed by 9 bases and 3 bases, with 12 bases remaining between them. CDR3 length: 12 residues. Germline-derived CDR1 and CDR2 are ENHRY and SYGVKD. CDR3 region: CAIQPQGYEQYF. The CDR3 DNA follows: TGTGCCATACAACCCCAGGGCTACGAGCAGTACTTC.

This clonotype was seen only a few times. V usage is TRBV20-1 and J usage is TRBJ2-5; D call uncertain. The length of the CDR3 is 14 residues. CDR1 and CDR2 (germline): DFQATT, SNEGSKA (reference sequence). The ends were cut back, 6 bases at V and 5 bases at J, with 19 bases in the middle. CDR3 amino acids: CSAMARPDGETQYF. CDR3 DNA: TGCAGTGCAATGGCGAGGCCGGACGGGGAGACCCAGTACTTC.

The sample holds a few counts of this clonotype. The chain is built from TRBV19 and TRBJ1-1; D is ambiguous. Per the germline V gene, CDR1 is LNHDA and CDR2 is SQIVND (reference sequence). V lost 6 bases and J lost 4, with 6 bases in between. The CDR3 is 11 amino acids. CDR3 DNA sequence: TGTGCCAGTAGGGTCACCACTGAAGCTTTCTTT. It yields the protein CASRVTTEAFF.

V and J are TRBV5-1 and TRBJ2-5; D may be TRBD1 (5 bases). Germline V gives CDR1 SGHRS, CDR2 YFSETQ. This CDR3 comprises 14 residues. Between the trimmed V and J ends, which lost 4 bases and 5 bases, there was a span of 15 bases. CDR3 amino acids: CASSGQGGMETQYF. The CDR3 DNA is TGCGCCAGCAGCGGCCAGGGTGGAATGGAGACCCAGTACTTC.